The 18 T cell receptor beta chains below come from one sample, sequenced in a study of blood T cell repertoires in COVID-19. Repertoires were generated with immunoSEQ multiplex PCR, while TCRdb's copy carries only in-frame clones and drops some. The repertoire holds some 80,000 clones, about four fifths seen once, with 35% to 40% in the top ten. The sample was peripheral blood. Receptors were obtained from a woman aged 70-85 years with acute or convalescent COVID-19.

The chain recombines TRBV27 with TRBJ2-1; 7 bases fit TRBD2. This CDR3 comprises 20 residues. Unmatched junction bases numbered 21, after V lost 5 bases and J lost 2 bases. Germline-derived CDR1 and CDR2 are MNHEY and SMNVEV (reference sequence). CDR3 DNA: TGTGCCAGCAGTCTTGGGGAACGACTAGCCTCTATCCATGCCTACAATGAGCAGTTCTTC. This encodes CASSLGERLASIHAYNEQFF.

The V and J genes are TRBV12-5 and TRBJ2-5; 8 positions agree with TRBD2. The CDR3 consists of 14 residues. The V and J ends lost 5 bases and 8 bases, in that order; junction bases with no gene match: 10. The germline CDR1 and CDR2 sequences are LGHNT and FRNRAP. The CDR3, as DNA: TGTGCTAGTGGTGAACTAGCCGCGGGGGGAACCCAGTACTTC. As protein: CASGELAAGGTQYF.

The gene calls are TRBV7-2 and TRBJ2-3; 7 positions match TRBD2. Germline V gene lookup returns CDR1 SGHTA and CDR2 FQGNSA. The junction had 23 bases not matched to a gene; V was cut back by 5 bases and J by 9 bases. There are 18 residues in the CDR3. The CDR3 protein is CASSPSGYRSGGLYTQYF. In DNA, the CDR3 is TGTGCCAGCAGCCCAAGCGGCTATCGGTCGGGAGGACTGTACACGCAGTATTTT.

The table lists this clone with a few counts. CDR3 DNA: TGTGCCAGCAGCAAATTTAACAGGGATGGCACCGGGGAGCTGTTTTTT. Translated: CASSKFNRDGTGELFF. The V call is TRBV21-1, the J call TRBJ2-2; TRBD1 is taken as the D call from the table, unchecked against the DNA. TRBV21-1 is a pseudogene locus. The CDR3 runs to 16 residues.

The chain carries TRBV4-1 and TRBJ2-5; D may be TRBD2 (5 bases). This CDR3 spans 13 amino acids. The V and J ends lost 5 bases and 6 bases respectively, with 13 bases between them. Germline values: CDR1 MGHRA, CDR2 YSYEKL. The CDR3 protein is CASSIGLGKTQYF. In DNA, the CDR3 is TGCGCCAGCAGCATAGGACTGGGTAAGACCCAGTACTTC.

This clone has just one count. The gene calls are TRBV6-5 and TRBJ2-1, with TRBD2 matching 7 bases. CDR1 MNHEY and CDR2 SVGAGI come from the germline V gene. This CDR3 has 14 residues. J gave up 8 bases and V 6 bases, and 10 bases lay outside the gene matches. CDR3 sequence: CASSLAAPAYEQFF. CDR3 nucleotides: TGTGCCAGCAGCCTAGCGGCCCCGGCGTATGAGCAGTTCTTC.

V gene TRBV5-1 combines with J gene TRBJ2-2; D uncertain. The V end was cut by 0 bases, the J end by 5 bases, with 11 bases between. CDR3 length equals 15 residues. In germline, CDR1 is SGHRS, CDR2 YFSETQ. CDR3 residues: CASSLVPSPTGELFF. CDR3 sequence (DNA): TGCGCCAGCAGCTTGGTTCCTAGTCCGACCGGGGAGCTGTTTTTT.

The gene calls are TRBV20-1 and TRBJ2-1; 14 positions agree with TRBD2. The CDR3 has 19 amino acids. The germline CDR1 and CDR2 sequences are DFQATT and SNEGSKA (reference sequence). V was pared by 3 bases and J by 0 bases, with 10 bases of the junction left unmatched. In nucleotides, the CDR3 is TGCAGTGCTAGTAAGGGACTAGCGGGAGTAGTTAGCTCCTACAATGAGCAGTTCTTC. It encodes CSASKGLAGVVSSYNEQFF.

This sequence joins TRBV4-2 and TRBJ2-1; 9 positions agree with TRBD2. Germline V gene data show CDR1 as LGHNA and CDR2 as YNFKEQ. J lost 3 bases, V lost 1 base, and 7 bases had no gene match. This CDR3 has 17 amino acids. CDR3 DNA: TGTGCCAGCAGCCAAGTCGGTAGCGGGAGTATCTACAATGAGCAGTTCTTC. Its protein product is CASSQVGSGSIYNEQFF.

The chain couples TRBV6-5 to TRBJ1-2, with D possibly matching TRBD1 (6 bases). The CDR3 totals 13 residues. V was clipped by 5 bases and J by 4 bases, with 11 bases between them. The germline V gene has CDR1 MNHEY and CDR2 SVGAGI. The CDR3: CASSRDNLYGYTF. The CDR3 DNA follows: TGTGCCAGCAGTAGGGACAATCTCTATGGCTACACCTTC.

CDR3 in amino acids: CASSIRMEPSYEQYF. In DNA form, the CDR3 reads TGTGCCAGTAGTATAAGGATGGAGCCGTCCTACGAGCAGTACTTC. This sequence joins TRBV19 and TRBJ2-7; D call uncertain. The V end lost 2 bases, the J end lost 1 base, and 12 bases lay between the germline ends. The V gene's germline CDR1 is LNHDA and CDR2 SQIVND (reference sequence). The CDR3 spans 15 residues.

This chain joins TRBV5-1 and TRBJ2-7; TRBD2 matches at 9 bases. The trim removed 2 bases at V and 3 bases at J, leaving 6 bases unmatched. CDR3 size: 15 residues. CDR1 SGHRS and CDR2 YFSETQ come from the germline V gene. CDR3 coding DNA: TGCGCCAGCAGCTTTGTGGCGGGAGGGGTCTACGAGCAGTACTTC. Translated: CASSFVAGGVYEQYF.

The V call is TRBV7-8, the J call TRBJ1-5; no clear D. The CDR3 covers 13 residues. Trimming took off 1 base at V and 4 bases at J, with 5 bases between the two ends. Germline V lookup: CDR1 SGHVS, CDR2 FQNEAQ. This CDR3 is CASSLGVNQPQHF. The CDR3 nucleotides are TGTGCCAGCAGCTTAGGAGTAAATCAGCCCCAGCATTTT.

This clone was seen only a few times. The chain combines TRBV19 with TRBJ2-2, with 8 bases that match TRBD1. Trimming cost V 4 bases and J 1 base; bases outside gene matches: 5. Per germline, CDR1 LNHDA and CDR2 SQIVND (reference sequence). The CDR3 runs to 16 residues. The CDR3: CASSTRGQGNTGELFF. CDR3 nucleotides: TGTGCCAGTAGTACCCGTGGACAGGGGAACACCGGGGAGCTGTTTTTT.

The gene calls are TRBV29-1 and TRBJ2-4, with 7 bases lining up with TRBD2. V shed 2 bases and J 0 bases; nucleotides not matched to a gene: 10. CDR3 size: 17 residues. The germline CDR1 and CDR2 sequences are SQVTM and ANQGSEA. This CDR3 is CSVERFASGIAKNIQYF. CDR3 nucleotides: TGCAGCGTTGAAAGGTTCGCTAGCGGAATAGCCAAAAACATTCAGTACTTC.

The CDR3 sequence is CATSAIDRGLQETQYF. The DNA for the CDR3 is TGTGCCACCAGTGCCATAGACAGGGGCCTACAAGAGACCCAGTACTTC. V is TRBV24-1 and J is TRBJ2-5; 8 nucleotides match TRBD1. The CDR3 is made up of 16 amino acids. Trimming took 5 bases from V and 2 from J; bases not matched to a gene: 9. CDR1 and CDR2 from the germline V gene are KGHDR and SFDVKD.

The chain recombines TRBV29-1 with TRBJ1-2; the D gene is possibly TRBD1 (5 bases). CDR1 is SQVTM and CDR2 is ANQGSEA in the germline V gene. Trimming left V 6 bases short and J 4 bases short, with 15 bases between. The CDR3 consists of 13 residues. Written as DNA, the CDR3 is TGCAGCGTCGGGACTCCGAGGGTCTATGGCTACACCTTC. Its translation: CSVGTPRVYGYTF.

V usage is TRBV6-1 and J usage is TRBJ2-2; D gene ambiguous. V lost 0 bases and J 6 bases, leaving 8 bases between the germline ends. Germline lookup yields CDR1 MNHNS and CDR2 SASEGT. The CDR3 has 14 amino acids. CDR3 loop: CASSEAVRAGELFF. Here the CDR3 DNA reads TGTGCCAGCAGTGAAGCAGTCCGGGCCGGGGAGCTGTTTTTT.